The clone carrying this T cell receptor (beta chain) was recorded once. Its antigen is as yet unknown. Generated by immunoSEQ multiplex PCR, the TCRdb table keeps only in-frame clones and is missing some. The repertoire holds more than 95,000 clones, with around nine tenths as singletons. The entry originates in a study of T cell responses to AZD1222 COVID-19 vaccine. The study, taken as a whole, reports: Clonal diversity was possibly underestimated, and white British individuals and females predominated among donors. As reported, nearly half of all spike-specific TCRs target variant regions that are unmutated. Spike was spanned by vaccine-associated CD4 TCRs, which were dominant at 160-218 and 743-854. Spike-specific TCR breadth and depth were elevated following two AZD1222 doses.

V shed 0 bases and J shed 5 bases, with 9 bases lying between them. Germline-derived CDR1 and CDR2 are SGHNT and YYREEE (reference sequence). The CDR3 extends over 13 amino acids. This chain links TRBV5-4 with TRBJ2-7; D call uncertain. The receptor was derived from an adult who received the AZD1222 COVID-19 vaccine. The specimen was peripheral blood, collected 28 days after the second AZD1222 dose. The CDR3 here is CASSLDSTHEQYF. The DNA of the CDR3 is TGTGCCAGCAGCTTGGACAGCACCCACGAGCAGTACTTC. The full variable domain, with the rest looked up from reference TRBV5-4 and TRBJ2-7, is ETGVTQSPTHLIKTRGQQVTLRCSSQSGHNTVSWYQQALGQGPQFIFQYYREEENGRGNFPPRFSGLQFPNYSSELNVNALELDDSALYLCASSLDSTHEQYFGPGTRLTVT.